The 8 T cell receptor beta chains below were found in one sample sequenced in a study of T cell responses to AZD1222 COVID-19 vaccine. Sequencing was performed with immunoSEQ multiplex PCR; in TCRdb, only in-frame clones are kept and a portion is missing. The sample includes 100,000 or so clones, roughly 88% seen only once; the top ten take about 2.3%. The material sequenced was peripheral blood, taken on day 0 of AZD1222 vaccination. These TCRs come from an adult in good health.

This rearrangement joins TRBV11-1 to TRBJ2-3; 8 nucleotides match TRBD1. Per germline, CDR1 SGHAT and CDR2 FQDESV (reference sequence). V was clipped by 0 bases and J by 0 bases; unmatched bases: 5. This CDR3 region has 17 residues. The CDR3 here is CASSLAPTGGSTDTQYF. CDR3 nucleotide sequence: TGTGCCAGCAGCTTAGCGCCTACAGGGGGTAGCACAGATACGCAGTATTTT.

The CDR3 nucleotides are TGTGCCAGCTTACAGGGGGGAACCCTTAATGAAAAACTGTTTTTT. This encodes CASLQGGTLNEKLFF. V gene TRBV2 combines with J gene TRBJ1-4, with TRBD1 matching 8 bases. This CDR3 is built from 15 residues. In germline, CDR1 is SNHLY, CDR2 FYNNEI. The trim removed 8 bases at V and 4 bases at J, leaving 9 bases unmatched.

The chain carries TRBV6-5 and TRBJ2-7; 11 bases are a match to TRBD1. Germline lookup yields CDR1 MNHEY and CDR2 SVGAGI. With V trimmed by 8 bases and J by 5 bases, 5 bases remained unmatched. CDR3 length equals 13 residues. The CDR3, as DNA: TGTGCCAGCGCGCTGGACAGGGGGCACGAGCAGTACTTC. It encodes CASALDRGHEQYF.

This chain links TRBV4-1 with TRBJ1-1; D is unclear. V was clipped by 0 bases and J by 2 bases, with 13 bases between them. CDR3 length: 16 residues. The V gene's germline CDR1 is MGHRA and CDR2 YSYEKL. The CDR3 loop reads CASSQDRVLINTEAFF. The CDR3 DNA is TGCGCCAGCAGCCAAGATAGGGTTTTGATAAACACTGAAGCTTTCTTT.

This chain joins TRBV5-6 and TRBJ2-3; D is ambiguous. V lost 3 bases to trimming and J lost 4 bases, with 9 bases between them. Germline V gene sequence: CDR1 SGHDT, CDR2 YYEEEE. The CDR3 loop spans 13 amino acids. The CDR3 reads CASSSDPADTQYF. In nucleotides, the CDR3 is TGTGCCAGCAGCTCTGACCCCGCAGATACGCAGTATTTT.

The chain employs TRBV6-2 or TRBV6-3 and TRBJ2-1; D tentatively fits TRBD1 or TRBD2 (5 bases each). The germline CDR1 and CDR2 sequences are MNHEY and SVGEGT. Trimming left V 0 bases short and J 9 bases short, with 12 bases between. The CDR3 is 14 amino acids. CDR3 region: CASSYSRGAGEQFF. The CDR3 DNA reads as TGTGCCAGCAGTTACTCGAGAGGGGCAGGTGAGCAGTTCTTC.

The V call is TRBV20-1, the J call TRBJ1-1; D is perhaps TRBD1 (5 bases). The germline V and J ends were trimmed by 6 bases and 8 bases, with 16 bases remaining between them. The CDR3 spans 12 residues. Germline CDR1 and CDR2: DFQATT and SNEGSKA (reference sequence). CDR3 loop: CSASLQGFEAFF. The CDR3 DNA reads TGCAGTGCCAGTCTCCAGGGCTTCGAAGCTTTCTTT.

J is TRBJ1-2 and V is TRBV5-6; D remains ambiguous. Germline assignment: CDR1 SGHDT and CDR2 YYEEEE. V lost 1 base and J 4 bases, leaving 8 bases between the germline ends. This CDR3 is 13 amino acids long. DNA for the CDR3: TGTGCCAGCAGCTTGCACGTTTCCTATGGCTACACCTTC. Encoded protein: CASSLHVSYGYTF.